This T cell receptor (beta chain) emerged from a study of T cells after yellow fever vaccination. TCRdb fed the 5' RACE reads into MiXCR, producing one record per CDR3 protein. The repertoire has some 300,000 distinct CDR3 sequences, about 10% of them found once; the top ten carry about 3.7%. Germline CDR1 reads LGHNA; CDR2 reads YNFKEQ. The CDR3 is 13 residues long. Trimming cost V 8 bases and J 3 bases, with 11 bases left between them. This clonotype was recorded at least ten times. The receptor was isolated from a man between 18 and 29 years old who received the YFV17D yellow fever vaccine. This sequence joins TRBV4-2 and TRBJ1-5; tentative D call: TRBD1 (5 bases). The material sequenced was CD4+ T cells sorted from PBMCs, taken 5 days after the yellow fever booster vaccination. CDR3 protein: CASGGEDNQPQHF. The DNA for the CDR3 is TGTGCCAGCGGGGGAGAGGACAATCAGCCCCAGCATTTT.